The TCR beta chain under discussion was sequenced for a study of regulatory T cells in long-lasting Graves disease (dated by TCRdb to the early 2020s). About the study as a whole: Persistent Graves' disease meant more than 5 years of antithyroid drug treatment with TSH receptor autoantibodies that stayed positive. On average, persistent Graves' disease patients in the clinical cohort had been on antithyroid drugs for around ten years. TCR sequencing covered some 13 persistent and around 20 newly diagnosed Graves' disease patients, approximately 33 samples in total. The study was conducted in China and was registered as a clinical trial. Persistent Graves' disease patients were compared with newly diagnosed Graves' disease patients by peripheral blood TCR sequencing and RNA sequencing. Beyond this particular receptor, the publication reports: As a limitation, the authors acknowledged that the small sample size may reduce accuracy. Sequencing and analysis were restricted to the TCR beta chain. Preferential use of TRBV28, TRBJ1-2 and TRBJ2-5 was observed in persistent disease, whereas TRBV20-1 and TRBJ2-1 were favored in newly diagnosed disease. Lower TCR Shannon entropy and fewer highly expanded clones were observed in persistent Graves' disease patients than in newly diagnosed patients, which suggested clonal expansion. Patients with persistent disease shared more public clonotypes (around 3,000) than newly diagnosed patients did (about 1,000). The study examined only peripheral blood because the primary lesion, thyroid tissue, could not be accessed.

Receptors were amplified or captured by multiplex PCR. The instrument was an Illumina HiSeq 4000. To build TCR beta libraries, CDR3 regions were amplified by Arm-PCR using iRepertoire HTBI primers. Before sequencing, the PCR products went through gel purification. The source study handled its data this way. Gene usage analysis of CDR3 amino acid clonotypes used the 62 TRBV and around 13 TRBJ segments found across samples. COPE and FqMerger were used to merge filtered high-quality paired reads into contigs. BLAST was used to align contigs to IMGT TRBV, TRBD and TRBJ reference genes, with CDR3 defined following IMGT. Any clonotype with a frequency above 0.1% was counted as a highly expanded clone. Repertoire diversity was measured by Shannon entropy, and V-J evenness by the Gini coefficient. Clonotypes shared by more than one individual were considered public. TCRdb took the public reads, trimmed them with fastp at Q25, ran MiXCR for clone calling and kept in-frame beta chains. Each CDR3 protein appears once, grouped with its most common genes and DNA. The V and J calls and clone size come from TCRdb's table, not from the authors' own analysis. This sample lists about 470,000 distinct CDR3 sequences; around a fifth were detected once. The ten largest account for over 6% of the sample.

The sample's time point, from its label and the paper: persistent/refractory GD, antithyroid drugs over 5 years with positive TRAb. For both TCR sequencing and RNA sequencing, RNA was extracted from PBMCs using TRIzol. The diagnosis of Graves' disease was made according to American Thyroid Association guidelines. Recruitment of patients was carried out at an endocrinology department in Xi'an, China. Each patient gave approximately 9.7 milliliters of peripheral blood, collected in an EDTA anticoagulant tube. Ficoll Paque Plus density gradient separation was used to isolate PBMCs, and no additional T cell sorting was done. RNA quality was checked with an Agilent 2100 Bioanalyzer and agarose gel, and concentration with a NanoDrop 2000. CDR1 SQVTM and CDR2 ANQGSEA are derived from the germline V gene. There are 14 amino acids in the CDR3, from cysteine to phenylalanine inclusive. CDR3 DNA is the only sequence kept; it has 42 bases, read in frame from the first base.

In this sample, this clonotype turned up a few times. The clone's antigen remains unknown. Nothing much larger sits one base from this clone, and base qualities are not available. This specimen consisted of peripheral blood mononuclear cells (PBMCs), obtained when the disease was refractory, from a patient treated with antithyroid drugs. Here the chain combines TRBV29-1 and TRBJ2-2, with a weak D call of TRBD2 (6 bases match). The receptor was isolated from a female donor with Graves disease. The CDR3 protein is CTASGSGNTGELFF. The bases read TGCACCGCAAGTGGTAGCGGGAACACCGGGGAGCTGTTTTTT.